The clone carrying this T cell receptor (beta chain) turned up a few times. Its antigen is not identified. This sample was taken from a study of T cells after yellow fever vaccination. Study conclusions and caveats: The secondary T-cell response peaked on day 5, not day 15, but was weaker.

TCRdb reprocessed the 5' RACE reads via MiXCR and lists one record per CDR3 protein. The sample gives about 260,000 distinct CDR3 sequences, about 5.2% of which show up once; 2.5% to 4% is in the top ten. Trimming cost V 2 bases and J 0 bases, with 8 bases left between them. This CDR3 region has 14 residues. In germline, CDR1 is MNHNS, CDR2 SASEGT. This TCR derives from a man between 18 and 35 years old who received the YFV17D yellow fever vaccine. The genes are TRBV6-1 and TRBJ2-7, with TRBD1 as a possible D gene (6 bases). Sample: CD4+ T cells sorted from PBMCs, taken on the day of the yellow fever booster vaccination. The CDR3 sequence: CASSEQGNSYEQYF. The CDR3, as DNA: TGTGCCAGCAGTGAACAGGGGAACTCCTACGAGCAGTACTTC.